The rows below give T cell receptor beta chains drawn from one sample of a study of shared clonotypes between healthy human individuals. Only in-frame clones appear in the TCRdb table, and some are missing; sequencing was by immunoSEQ multiplex PCR. The data show 800,000 to 1,200,000 clones, around three quarters seen once. The sequencing input was memory CD4+ T cells from PBMCs. Receptor source: a man between 18 and 29 years old in good health. Some clones in this sample may be carry-over from other donors' samples. Both conserved end residues are trimmed from each CDR3. Fields, in order: J gene, V gene, CDR3 protein.

>TRBJ1-4|TRBV29-1
SVEGRLEGQGEKLF
>TRBJ2-1|TRBV11-2
ASSGRRDSSYNEQF
>TRBJ2-2|TRBV7-3
ASSYRGGELF
>TRBJ1-3|TRBV5-6
ASSAGSGSGNTIY
>TRBJ2-1|TRBV7-8
ASSLGAGGGNEQF
>TRBJ1-2|TRBV5-5
ASSLPGQNYGYT
>TRBJ2-2|TRBV10-1
ASTGNTGELF
>TRBJ1-5|TRBV6-1
ASRGQAKVLPQH
>TRBJ1-1|TRBV6-6
ASSPGRDRGSGRAF
>TRBJ2-1|TRBV4-2
ASSQEVGGTSSGNEQF
>TRBJ2-3|TRBV9
ASSPPSGSSTDTQY
>TRBJ1-2|TRBV5-1
ASSSQDRTGYT
>TRBJ1-5|TRBV28
ASSFGVGQPQH
>TRBJ2-7|TRBV6-1
ASSDRSGVIEQY
>TRBJ2-2|TRBV29-1
SVGAGLGATGELF
>TRBJ2-5|TRBV5-1
ASSLDGTSGETQY
>TRBJ2-7|TRBV5-1
ASSLGQSSSYEQY
>TRBJ2-2|TRBV14
ASSQGRVGELF
>TRBJ2-1|TRBV29-1
SVEKSSGSEF
>TRBJ2-7|TRBV4-2
ASSQEAWTSGYEQY
>TRBJ1-2|TRBV19
ASNNEGAPANYGYT
>TRBJ1-2|TRBV5-5
ASRIDGDYGYT